What follows are 27 T cell receptor beta chains derived from one specimen sequenced in a study of response to subunit inactivated influenza vaccine. TCRdb reanalysed the RT-PCR reads using MiXCR and keeps one entry per CDR3 protein. The repertoire includes around 250,000 distinct CDR3 sequences, less than 15% of them detected once, and approximately 7.8% sits in the top ten. This specimen was non-naive T cells sorted from PBMCs, taken about 14 days before vaccination. These receptors all come from a man aged 50 or older who received an inactivated influenza vaccine.

This clonotype was counted only a few times. The chain recombines TRBV6-1 with TRBJ2-3; TRBD2 aligns across 14 bases. This CDR3 comprises 19 residues. With V trimmed by 3 bases and J by 4 bases, 12 bases remained unmatched. CDR1 is MNHNS and CDR2 is SASEGT in the germline V gene. CDR3 DNA: TGTGCCAGCAGTGAGCGATCAGGACTAGCGGGGGGCATCGCAGATACGCAGTATTTT. Its protein product is CASSERSGLAGGIADTQYF.

This clonotype has a count of ten or more. The J gene is TRBJ2-1, the V gene TRBV5-1; 7 bases match TRBD2. V lost 0 bases, J lost 9 bases, and 9 bases stayed unmatched. The germline gives CDR1 SGHRS, CDR2 YFSETQ. The CDR3 has 15 residues. The CDR3 DNA follows: TGCGCCAGCAGCTTGGGGACTAGAGGTCTGGGTGAGCAGTTCTTC. Protein product: CASSLGTRGLGEQFF.

J is TRBJ2-5 and V is TRBV4-2; D possibly corresponds to TRBD2 (5 bases). The CDR3 is made up of 16 amino acids. CDR1 and CDR2 from the germline V gene are LGHNA and YNFKEQ. V was shortened by 0 bases and J by 9 bases, with 20 bases between the two germline ends. DNA for the CDR3: TGTGCCAGCAGCCAAGAATCTAGCCGTCACTCTTCGGCCCAGTACTTC. Its protein is CASSQESSRHSSAQYF.

The J gene is TRBJ2-5, the V gene TRBV7-9; 9 bases match TRBD1. The trim removed 4 bases at V and 4 bases at J, leaving 4 bases unmatched. Looked up from germline, CDR1 is SEHNR and CDR2 is FQNEAQ (reference sequence). This CDR3 comprises 14 residues. In DNA form, the CDR3 reads TGTGCCAGCAGCTCCGGACAGGGGACAGAGACCCAGTACTTC. Its translation is CASSSGQGTETQYF. The variable domain in full, completed from reference TRBV7-9 and TRBJ2-5, reads DTGVSQNPRHKITKRGQNVTFRCDPISEHNRLYWYRQTLGQGPEFLTYFQNEAQLEKSRLLSDRFSAERPKGSFSTLEIQRTEQGDSAMYLCASSSGQGTETQYFGPGTRLLVL.

This clonotype was observed a handful of times. V is TRBV24-1 and J is TRBJ2-1; D remains ambiguous. The germline gives CDR1 KGHDR, CDR2 SFDVKD. V was clipped by 2 bases and J by 8 bases, with 12 bases between them. This CDR3 has 14 amino acids. The DNA of the CDR3 is TGTGCCACCAGTGATTACCCATACAGTTATGAGCAGTTCTTC. The encoded protein is CATSDYPYSYEQFF.

This chain connects TRBV2 to TRBJ2-3; D unresolved. This CDR3 region has 14 residues. V lost 4 bases, J lost 2 bases, and 10 bases lay in between. CDR1 and CDR2 (germline): SNHLY, FYNNEI. The CDR3, as DNA: TGTGCCAGCAGTGTCCCCACATTCACAGATACGCAGTATTTT. Translated, it gives CASSVPTFTDTQYF.

V is TRBV7-9 and J is TRBJ2-3, with D uncertain. V lost 6 bases, J lost 14 bases, and 18 bases lay in between. The CDR3 sequence is 12 residues long. Germline V gene sequence: CDR1 SEHNR, CDR2 FQNEAQ (reference sequence). CDR3 protein: CASRPGSPVLYF. CDR3 bases: TGTGCCAGCAGACCCGGGTCCCCGGTTCTGTATTTT. The full variable domain, in which reference TRBV7-9 and TRBJ2-3 provide the parts outside the CDR3, is DTGVSQNPRHKITKRGQNVTFRCDPISEHNRLYWYRQTLGQGPEFLTYFQNEAQLEKSRLLSDRFSAERPKGSFSTLEIQRTEQGDSAMYLCASRPGSPVLYFGPGTRLTVL.

The gene calls are TRBV7-9 and TRBJ2-5; D is uncertain. The V gene's germline CDR1 is SEHNR and CDR2 FQNEAQ (reference sequence). V lost 5 bases to trimming and J lost 2 bases, with 15 bases between them. CDR3 length: 15 amino acids. CDR3 coding DNA: TGTGCCAGCAGCACCACCCTAGGACGGCAAGAGACCCAGTACTTC. It translates to CASSTTLGRQETQYF.

The CDR3 region is CSATHRLNTEAFF. The CDR3 DNA reads as TGCAGTGCCACACACAGGCTGAACACTGAAGCTTTCTTT. The rearrangement joins TRBV20-1 to TRBJ1-1; a weak D match, TRBD1 (5 bases). Germline V lookup: CDR1 DFQATT, CDR2 SNEGSKA (reference sequence). The CDR3 sequence is 13 residues long. V lost 6 bases, J lost 0 bases, and 11 bases lay in between.

The rearrangement uses TRBV19 and TRBJ2-1; D possibly matches TRBD1 or TRBD2 (7 bases each). The V gene's germline CDR1 is LNHDA and CDR2 SQIVND (reference sequence). V was trimmed by 3 bases and J by 9 bases, leaving 18 bases between them. This CDR3 region has 15 residues. The CDR3 DNA is TGTGCCAGTAGTATCGCAGGGGGGGGGGTTAGTGAGCAGTTCTTC. Translated, it gives CASSIAGGGVSEQFF.

This rearrangement joins TRBV4-2 to TRBJ2-7; D remains unclear. There are 13 residues in the CDR3. The germline CDR1 and CDR2 sequences are LGHNA and YNFKEQ. V lost 10 bases, J lost 9 bases, and 22 bases lay in between. The CDR3: CAMSPGPVCPQYF. CDR3 coding DNA: TGTGCCATGAGCCCCGGGCCCGTCTGCCCGCAGTACTTC.

The chain links TRBV30 to TRBJ2-2, with unresolved D. CDR1 and CDR2 (germline): GTSNPN, SVGIG (reference sequence). The CDR3 spans 14 residues. The germline V and J ends were trimmed by 3 bases and 5 bases, with 13 bases remaining between them. CDR3 loop: CAWRRQDLTGELFF. In nucleotides, the CDR3 is TGTGCCTGGAGGCGCCAGGATTTGACCGGGGAGCTGTTTTTT.

The chain has TRBV4-1 and TRBJ1-1; D is unclear. With 9 bases removed from V and 0 bases from J, the gap between germline ends came to 5 bases. This CDR3 has 11 amino acids. Per the germline V gene, CDR1 is MGHRA and CDR2 is YSYEKL. CDR3 sequence reads: CARRLNTEAFF. For the CDR3, the DNA is TGCGCCAGAAGACTGAACACTGAAGCTTTCTTT.

The chain is built from TRBV28 and TRBJ2-1; TRBD2 matches at 10 bases. Germline V gene data show CDR1 as MDHEN and CDR2 as SYDVKM. The J segment lost 9 bases and the V segment lost 3 bases, leaving 14 bases of the junction unmatched. The CDR3 runs 17 residues. The CDR3 nucleotides are TGTGCCAGCAGTTTCAGCGGGGGGGCGGGCCTTTATAGTGAGCAGTTCTTC. Translated: CASSFSGGAGLYSEQFF.

The sample holds a few counts of this clonotype. The J gene is TRBJ1-6, the V gene TRBV7-2; D not certain. V lost 1 base and J 7 bases, leaving 5 bases between the germline ends. Germline V gene lookup returns CDR1 SGHTA and CDR2 FQGNSA. This CDR3 has 13 amino acids. The CDR3 protein is CASSLVTNSPLHF. CDR3 DNA: TGTGCCAGCAGCTTAGTTACGAATTCACCCCTCCACTTT. The full variable domain, in which reference TRBV7-2 and TRBJ1-6 provide the parts outside the CDR3, is GAGVSQSPSNKVTEKGKDVELRCDPISGHTALYWYRQSLGQGLEFLIYFQGNSAPDKSGLPSDRFSAERTGGSVSTLTIQRTQQEDSAVYLCASSLVTNSPLHFGNGTRLTVT.

A few counts support this clonotype. J is TRBJ2-6 and V is TRBV5-1, with 10 nucleotides matching TRBD1. Germline CDR1 is SGHRS and CDR2 is YFSETQ. The CDR3 covers 17 residues. The V segment lost 5 bases and the J segment 2 bases; nucleotides outside the gene matches: 7. The CDR3, as DNA: TGCGCCAGCAGTCGCGGGACAGGGGTTCCTGGGGCCAACGTCCTGACTTTC. Amino acid sequence: CASSRGTGVPGANVLTF. Full variable domain (rest looked up from reference TRBV5-1 and TRBJ2-6): KAGVTQTPRYLIKTRGQQVTLSCSPISGHRSVSWYQQTPGQGLQFLFEYFSETQRNKGNFPGRFSGRQFSNSRSEMNVSTLELGDSALYLCASSRGTGVPGANVLTFGAGSRLTVL.

A few counts support this clonotype. The J gene is TRBJ1-2, the V gene TRBV2, with TRBD1 matching over 9 bases. Per the germline V gene, CDR1 is SNHLY and CDR2 is FYNNEI. The CDR3 length is 14 residues. The V segment lost 6 bases and the J segment 4 bases; nucleotides outside the gene matches: 6. The CDR3 nucleotides read TGTGCCAGCAGCGCACAGGGGGCGAGCTATGGCTACACCTTC. Translating gives CASSAQGASYGYTF.

This chain connects TRBV12-3 or TRBV12-4 to TRBJ2-2; maybe TRBD1 (5 bases). This CDR3 is 15 amino acids long. The germline V and J ends were trimmed by 6 bases and 2 bases, with 13 bases remaining between them. The CDR3 sequence is CASRQTGFNTGELFF. CDR3 sequence (DNA): TGTGCCAGCAGACAAACAGGATTCAACACCGGGGAGCTGTTTTTT.

This clonotype was seen a few times. The chain joins TRBV11-2 to TRBJ2-1; TRBD2 matches 14 bases. This CDR3 comprises 20 residues. Germline V gives CDR1 SGHAT, CDR2 FQNNGV. The V and J ends lost 0 bases and 5 bases, in that order; junction bases with no gene match: 12. Here the CDR3 reads CASSLDQGLAGEKLDNEQFF. The DNA of the CDR3 is TGTGCCAGCAGCTTAGACCAGGGACTAGCGGGAGAAAAATTGGACAATGAGCAGTTCTTC.

This sequence joins TRBV20-1 and TRBJ2-3, with 7 bases that match TRBD2. Germline CDR1 reads DFQATT; CDR2 reads SNEGSKA (reference sequence). After removal of 5 bases from V and 4 bases from J, the junction contained 9 bases not matched to a gene. The CDR3 has 14 amino acids. CDR3 nucleotide sequence: TGCAGTGCTCCGGGACTTGGGGGGGCAGATACGCAGTATTTT. Protein sequence: CSAPGLGGADTQYF.

This clonotype showed up just a few times. The chain uses TRBV10-3 and TRBJ2-3, with D perhaps matching TRBD1 or TRBD2 (6 bases each). V was shortened by 2 bases and J by 5 bases, with 14 bases between the two germline ends. Germline V gene lookup returns CDR1 ENHRY and CDR2 SYGVKD. The CDR3 is 15 amino acids. The CDR3 DNA follows: TGTGCCATCAGTGAGCGTCGGGGGCCTATAGATACGCAGTATTTT. It encodes CAISERRGPIDTQYF.

This clonotype came up many times. V usage is TRBV12-3 or TRBV12-4 and J usage is TRBJ1-1; no reliable D call. This CDR3 contains 11 residues. Trimming stripped 4 bases from V and 10 bases from J, with 10 bases between. CDR3 loop: CASSYSAGAFF. Written as DNA, the CDR3 is TGTGCCAGCAGTTACTCGGCAGGAGCTTTCTTT.

The chain joins TRBV2 to TRBJ1-3; no reliable D call. The CDR3 runs to 16 residues. Trimming cost V 6 bases and J 1 base, with 16 bases left between them. Germline CDR1 reads SNHLY; CDR2 reads FYNNEI. The CDR3 nucleotides are TGTGCCAGCAGGATGGGCGGGGTCCGGTCTGGAAACACCATATATTTT. Translation gives CASRMGGVRSGNTIYF. The entire variable domain, with the rest obtained from reference TRBV2 and TRBJ1-3, is as follows: EPEVTQTPSHQVTQMGQEVILRCVPISNHLYFYWYRQILGQKVEFLVSFYNNEISEKSEIFDDQFSVERPDGSNFTLKIRSTKLEDSAMYFCASRMGGVRSGNTIYFGEGSWLTVV.

This clonotype was observed a handful of times. The chain links TRBV18 to TRBJ2-6, with TRBD1 as a possible D gene (5 bases). The CDR3 extends over 17 amino acids. The germline V and J ends were trimmed by 3 bases and 2 bases, with 14 bases remaining between them. Germline assignment: CDR1 KGHSH and CDR2 LQKENI. CDR3 amino acids: CASSPRFGRAGANVLTF. Written as DNA, the CDR3 is TGTGCCAGCTCACCCCGTTTCGGCAGGGCTGGGGCCAACGTCCTGACTTTC.

V usage is TRBV6-5 and J usage is TRBJ2-7; D is unclear. The CDR3 has 15 amino acids. Germline V lookup: CDR1 MNHEY, CDR2 SVGAGI. Trimming pared 4 bases from V and 4 bases from J, leaving 17 bases between. CDR3 DNA: TGTGCCAGCAGTTCTCTGATCCTGGGTTTGTACGAGCAGTACTTC. Translated, it gives CASSSLILGLYEQYF.

The J gene is TRBJ1-2, the V gene TRBV27; the D is unclear. Germline V gene sequence: CDR1 MNHEY, CDR2 SMNVEV (reference sequence). CDR3 length: 14 residues. Trimming took 3 bases from V and 2 from J, leaving 10 bases between them. CDR3 residues: CASSFRRANYGYTF. DNA for the CDR3: TGTGCCAGCAGTTTCAGAAGGGCGAACTATGGCTACACCTTC.

At least ten counts were recorded for this clonotype. The V call is TRBV5-1, the J call TRBJ1-2; 9 bases match TRBD1. Germline lookup yields CDR1 SGHRS and CDR2 YFSETQ. There are 15 residues in the CDR3. V gave up 4 bases and J gave up 2 bases; unmatched junction bases: 6. The chain's CDR3 is CASSTGQGSNYGYTF. As DNA, the CDR3 is TGCGCCAGCAGCACAGGACAGGGGTCCAACTATGGCTACACCTTC.